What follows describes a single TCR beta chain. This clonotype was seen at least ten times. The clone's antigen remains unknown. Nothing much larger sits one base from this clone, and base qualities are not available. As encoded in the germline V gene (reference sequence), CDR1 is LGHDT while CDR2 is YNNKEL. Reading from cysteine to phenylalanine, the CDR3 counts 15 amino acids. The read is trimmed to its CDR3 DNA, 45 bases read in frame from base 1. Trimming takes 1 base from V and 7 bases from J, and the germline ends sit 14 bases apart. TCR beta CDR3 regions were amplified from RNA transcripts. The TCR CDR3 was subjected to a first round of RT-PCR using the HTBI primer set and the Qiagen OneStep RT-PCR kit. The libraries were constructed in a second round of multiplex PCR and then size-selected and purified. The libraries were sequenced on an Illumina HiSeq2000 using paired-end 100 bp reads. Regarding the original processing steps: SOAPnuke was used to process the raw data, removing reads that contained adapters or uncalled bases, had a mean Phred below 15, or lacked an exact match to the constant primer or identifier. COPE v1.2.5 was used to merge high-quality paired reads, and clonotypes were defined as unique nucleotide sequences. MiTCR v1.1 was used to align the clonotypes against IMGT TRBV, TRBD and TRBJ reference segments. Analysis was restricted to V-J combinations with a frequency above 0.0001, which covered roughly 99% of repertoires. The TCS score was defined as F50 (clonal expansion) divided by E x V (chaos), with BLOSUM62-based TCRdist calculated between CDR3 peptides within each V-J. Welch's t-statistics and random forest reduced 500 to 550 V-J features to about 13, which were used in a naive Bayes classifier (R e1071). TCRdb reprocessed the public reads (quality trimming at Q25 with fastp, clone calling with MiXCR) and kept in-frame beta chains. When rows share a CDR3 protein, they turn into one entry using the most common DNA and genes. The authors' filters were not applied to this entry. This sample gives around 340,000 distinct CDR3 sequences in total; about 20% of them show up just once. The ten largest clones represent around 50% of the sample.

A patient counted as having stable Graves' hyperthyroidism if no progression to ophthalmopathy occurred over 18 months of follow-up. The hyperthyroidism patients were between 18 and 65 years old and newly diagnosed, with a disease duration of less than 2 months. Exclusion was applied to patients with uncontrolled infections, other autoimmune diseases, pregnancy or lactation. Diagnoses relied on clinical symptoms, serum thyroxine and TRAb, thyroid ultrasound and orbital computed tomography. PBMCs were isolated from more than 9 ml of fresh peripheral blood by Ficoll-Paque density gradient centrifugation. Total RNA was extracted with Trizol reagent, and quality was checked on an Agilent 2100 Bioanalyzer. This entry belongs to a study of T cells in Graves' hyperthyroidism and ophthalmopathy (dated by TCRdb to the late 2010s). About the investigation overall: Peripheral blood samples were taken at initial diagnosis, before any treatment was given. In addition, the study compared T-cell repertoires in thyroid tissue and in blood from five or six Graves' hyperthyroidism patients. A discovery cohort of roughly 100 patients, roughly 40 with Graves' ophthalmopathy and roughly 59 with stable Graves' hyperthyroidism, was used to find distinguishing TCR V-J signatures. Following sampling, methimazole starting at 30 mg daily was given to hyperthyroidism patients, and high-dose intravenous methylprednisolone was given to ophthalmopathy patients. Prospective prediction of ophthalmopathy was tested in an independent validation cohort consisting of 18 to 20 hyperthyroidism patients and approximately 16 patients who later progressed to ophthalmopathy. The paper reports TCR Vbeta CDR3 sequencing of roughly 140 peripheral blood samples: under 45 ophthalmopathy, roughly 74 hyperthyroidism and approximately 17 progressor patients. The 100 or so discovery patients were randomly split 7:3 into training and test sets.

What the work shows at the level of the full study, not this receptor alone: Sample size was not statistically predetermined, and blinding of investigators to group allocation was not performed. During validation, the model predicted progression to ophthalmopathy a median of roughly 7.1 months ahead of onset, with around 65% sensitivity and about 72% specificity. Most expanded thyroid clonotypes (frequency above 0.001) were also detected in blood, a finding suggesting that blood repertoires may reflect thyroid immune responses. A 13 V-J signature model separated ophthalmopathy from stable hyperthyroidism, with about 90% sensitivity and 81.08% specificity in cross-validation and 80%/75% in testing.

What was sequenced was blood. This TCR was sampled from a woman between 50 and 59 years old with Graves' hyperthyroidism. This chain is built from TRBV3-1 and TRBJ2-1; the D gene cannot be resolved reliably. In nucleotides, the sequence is TGTGCCAGCAGCCAAGTGGCTGCTCCTAGGAATGAGCAGTTCTTC. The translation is CASSQVAAPRNEQFF.